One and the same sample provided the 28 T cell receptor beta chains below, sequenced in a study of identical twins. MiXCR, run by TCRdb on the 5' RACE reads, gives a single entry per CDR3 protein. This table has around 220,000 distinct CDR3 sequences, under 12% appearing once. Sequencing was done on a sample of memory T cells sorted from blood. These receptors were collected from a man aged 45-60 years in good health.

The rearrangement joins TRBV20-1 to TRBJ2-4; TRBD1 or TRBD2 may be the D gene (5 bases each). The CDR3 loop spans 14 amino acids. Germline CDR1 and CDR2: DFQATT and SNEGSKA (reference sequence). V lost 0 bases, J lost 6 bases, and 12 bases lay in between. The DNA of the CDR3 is TGCAGTGCTAGAGATGGAGGACACCCAAACATTCAGTACTTC. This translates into CSARDGGHPNIQYF.

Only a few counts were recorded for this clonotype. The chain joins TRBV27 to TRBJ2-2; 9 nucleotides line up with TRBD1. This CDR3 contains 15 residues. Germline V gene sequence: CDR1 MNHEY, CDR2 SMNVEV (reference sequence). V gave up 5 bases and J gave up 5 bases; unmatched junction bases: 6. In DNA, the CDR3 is TGTGCCAGCAGTATATACAGGGGGCAAACCGGGGAGCTGTTTTTT. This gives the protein CASSIYRGQTGELFF.

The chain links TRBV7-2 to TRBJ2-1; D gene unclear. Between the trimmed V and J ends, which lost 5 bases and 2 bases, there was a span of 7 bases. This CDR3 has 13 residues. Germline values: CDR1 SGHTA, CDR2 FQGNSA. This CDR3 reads CASSVDTYNEQFF. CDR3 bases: TGTGCCAGCAGCGTCGACACCTACAATGAGCAGTTCTTC.

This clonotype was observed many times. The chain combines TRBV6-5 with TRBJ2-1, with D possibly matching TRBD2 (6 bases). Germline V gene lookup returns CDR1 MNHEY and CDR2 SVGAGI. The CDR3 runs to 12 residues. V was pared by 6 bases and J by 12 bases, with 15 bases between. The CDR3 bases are TGTGCCAGCAGAAAAACCGGGGGAATGCAGTTCTTC. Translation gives CASRKTGGMQFF.

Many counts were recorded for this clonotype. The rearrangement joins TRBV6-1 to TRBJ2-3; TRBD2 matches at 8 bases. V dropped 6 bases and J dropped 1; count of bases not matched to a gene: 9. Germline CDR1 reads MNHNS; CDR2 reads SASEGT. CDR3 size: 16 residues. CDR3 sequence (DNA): TGTGCCAGCAGGCAACACGGGGGGGGCGGCACAGATACGCAGTATTTT. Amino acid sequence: CASRQHGGGGTDTQYF.

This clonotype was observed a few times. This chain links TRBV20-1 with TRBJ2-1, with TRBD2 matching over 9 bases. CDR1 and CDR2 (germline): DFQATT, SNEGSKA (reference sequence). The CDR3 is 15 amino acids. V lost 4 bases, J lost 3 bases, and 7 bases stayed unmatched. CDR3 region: CSAKPRGGRYNEQFF. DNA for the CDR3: TGCAGTGCTAAACCGCGGGGGGGCCGCTACAATGAGCAGTTCTTC.

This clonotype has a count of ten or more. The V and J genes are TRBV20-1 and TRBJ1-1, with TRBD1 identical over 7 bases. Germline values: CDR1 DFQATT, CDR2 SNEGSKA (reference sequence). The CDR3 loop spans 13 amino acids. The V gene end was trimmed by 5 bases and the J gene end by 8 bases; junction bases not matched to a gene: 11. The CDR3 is CSAEGQWGLEAFF. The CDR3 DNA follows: TGCAGTGCTGAGGGACAGTGGGGACTCGAAGCTTTCTTT.

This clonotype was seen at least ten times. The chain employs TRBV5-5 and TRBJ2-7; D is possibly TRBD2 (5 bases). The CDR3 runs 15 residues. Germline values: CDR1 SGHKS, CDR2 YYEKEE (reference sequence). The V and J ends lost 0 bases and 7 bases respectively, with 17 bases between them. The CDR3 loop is CASSLGAPRSGEQYF. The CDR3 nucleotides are TGTGCCAGCAGCTTGGGGGCCCCGCGGTCGGGGGAGCAGTACTTC.

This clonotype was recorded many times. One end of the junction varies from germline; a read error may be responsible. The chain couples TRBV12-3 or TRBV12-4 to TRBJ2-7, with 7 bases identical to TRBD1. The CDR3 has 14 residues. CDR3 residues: CASSSRDSSHEQYF. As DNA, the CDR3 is TGTGCCAGCAGTAGCCGGGACAGCTCCCACGAGCAGTACTTC.

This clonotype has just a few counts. The CDR3 nucleotides read TGTGCCAGCAGCCCCGGGGACAGCAACACTGAAGCTTTCTTT. The encoded protein is CASSPGDSNTEAFF. V usage is TRBV4-2 and J usage is TRBJ1-1; the match to TRBD1 covers 7 bases. In germline, CDR1 is LGHNA, CDR2 YNFKEQ. There are 14 residues in the CDR3. V was pared by 4 bases and J by 2 bases, with 4 bases of the junction left unmatched.

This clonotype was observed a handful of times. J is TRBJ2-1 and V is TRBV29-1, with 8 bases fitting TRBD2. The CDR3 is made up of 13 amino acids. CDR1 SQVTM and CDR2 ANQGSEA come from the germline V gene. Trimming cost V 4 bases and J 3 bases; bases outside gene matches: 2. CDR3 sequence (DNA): TGCAGCGTTGTACTAGCGGTCTACAATGAGCAGTTCTTC. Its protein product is CSVVLAVYNEQFF.

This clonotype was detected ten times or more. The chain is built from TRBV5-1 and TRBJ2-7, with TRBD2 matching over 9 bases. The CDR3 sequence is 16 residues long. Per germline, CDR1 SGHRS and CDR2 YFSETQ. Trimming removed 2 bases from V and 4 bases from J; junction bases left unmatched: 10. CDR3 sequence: CASSFSSGSQNYEQYF. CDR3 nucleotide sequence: TGCGCCAGCAGCTTCAGTAGCGGGAGTCAGAATTACGAGCAGTACTTC.

CDR3 nucleotides: TGTGCCAGCAGCTTAGGTAGGGCCCTCGAGCAGTACTTC. This sequence encodes CASSLGRALEQYF. V and J are TRBV7-2 and TRBJ2-7, with D unclear. Germline lookup yields CDR1 SGHTA and CDR2 FQGNSA. This CDR3 is 13 amino acids long. Trimming removed 1 base from V and 6 bases from J, with 10 bases in between. The full variable domain, completed using reference TRBV7-2 and TRBJ2-7, is GAGVSQSPSNKVTEKGKDVELRCDPISGHTALYWYRQSLGQGLEFLIYFQGNSAPDKSGLPSDRFSAERTGGSVSTLTIQRTQQEDSAVYLCASSLGRALEQYFGPGTRLTVT.

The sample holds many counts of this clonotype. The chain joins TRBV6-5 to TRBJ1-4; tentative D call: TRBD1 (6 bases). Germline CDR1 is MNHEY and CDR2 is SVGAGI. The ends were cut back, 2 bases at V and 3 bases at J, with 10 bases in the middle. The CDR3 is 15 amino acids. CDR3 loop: CASSYGGAANEKLFF. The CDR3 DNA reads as TGTGCCAGCAGTTACGGGGGGGCGGCTAATGAAAAACTGTTTTTT.

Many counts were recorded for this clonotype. CDR3 sequence reads: CASSYREGAEAFF. CDR3 nucleotides: TGTGCCAGCAGTTACAGGGAGGGGGCTGAAGCTTTCTTT. The chain has TRBV28 and TRBJ1-1, with D perhaps TRBD1 (6 bases). CDR1 is MDHEN and CDR2 is SYDVKM in the germline V gene. Trimming cost V 4 bases and J 6 bases, with 12 bases left between them. This CDR3 has 13 amino acids. Based on the CDR3 plus reference TRBV28 and TRBJ1-1, the full variable domain is DVKVTQSSRYLVKRTGEKVFLECVQDMDHENMFWYRQDPGLGLRLIYFSYDVKMKEKGDIPEGYSVSREKKERFSLILESASTNQTSMYLCASSYREGAEAFFGQGTRLTVV.

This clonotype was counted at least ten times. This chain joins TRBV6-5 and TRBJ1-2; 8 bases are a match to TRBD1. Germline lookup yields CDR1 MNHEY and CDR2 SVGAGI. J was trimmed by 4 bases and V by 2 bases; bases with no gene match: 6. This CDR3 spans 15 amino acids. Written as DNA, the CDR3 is TGTGCCAGCAGTTACCTGGCAGGGGGCGCCTATGGCTACACCTTC. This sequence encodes CASSYLAGGAYGYTF.

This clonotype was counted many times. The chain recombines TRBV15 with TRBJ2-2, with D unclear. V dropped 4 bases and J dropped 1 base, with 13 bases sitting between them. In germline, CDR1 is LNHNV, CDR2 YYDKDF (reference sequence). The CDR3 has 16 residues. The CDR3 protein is CATSTQGFWNTGELFF. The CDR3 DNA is TGTGCCACCAGCACCCAAGGTTTTTGGAACACCGGGGAGCTGTTTTTT.

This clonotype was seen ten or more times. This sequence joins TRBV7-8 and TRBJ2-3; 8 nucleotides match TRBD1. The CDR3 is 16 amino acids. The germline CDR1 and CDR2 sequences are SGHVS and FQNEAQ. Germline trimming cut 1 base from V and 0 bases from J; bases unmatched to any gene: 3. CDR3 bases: TGTGCCAGCAGCTTAGACAGGGGGTCTAGCACAGATACGCAGTATTTT. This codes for CASSLDRGSSTDTQYF.

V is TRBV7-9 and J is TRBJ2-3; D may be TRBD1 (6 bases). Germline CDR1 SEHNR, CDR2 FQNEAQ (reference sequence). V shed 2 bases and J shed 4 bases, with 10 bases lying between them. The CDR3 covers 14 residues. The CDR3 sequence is CASSLRGSPDTQYF. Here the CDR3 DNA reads TGTGCCAGCAGCTTAAGGGGGAGTCCAGATACGCAGTATTTT.

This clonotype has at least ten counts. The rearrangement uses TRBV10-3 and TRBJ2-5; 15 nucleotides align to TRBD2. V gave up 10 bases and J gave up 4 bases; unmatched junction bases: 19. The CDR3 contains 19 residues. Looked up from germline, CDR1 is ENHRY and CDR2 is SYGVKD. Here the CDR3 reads CATRNPVGLAGGRGETQYF. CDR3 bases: TGTGCCACCCGCAACCCGGTGGGACTAGCGGGAGGTAGAGGAGAGACCCAGTACTTC.

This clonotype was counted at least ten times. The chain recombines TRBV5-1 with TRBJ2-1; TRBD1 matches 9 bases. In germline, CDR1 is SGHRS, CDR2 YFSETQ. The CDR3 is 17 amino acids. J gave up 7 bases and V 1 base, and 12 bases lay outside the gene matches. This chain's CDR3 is CASSLQQGASRSNEQFF. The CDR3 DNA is TGCGCCAGCAGCTTGCAACAGGGGGCTTCCCGGTCGAATGAGCAGTTCTTC.

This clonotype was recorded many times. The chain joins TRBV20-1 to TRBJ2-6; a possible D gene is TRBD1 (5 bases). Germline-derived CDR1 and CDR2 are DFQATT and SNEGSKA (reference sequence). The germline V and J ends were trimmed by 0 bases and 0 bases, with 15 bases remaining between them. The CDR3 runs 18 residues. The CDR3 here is CSARDRFTGYSGANVLTF. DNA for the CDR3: TGCAGTGCTAGAGACCGCTTTACAGGCTACTCTGGGGCCAACGTCCTGACTTTC.

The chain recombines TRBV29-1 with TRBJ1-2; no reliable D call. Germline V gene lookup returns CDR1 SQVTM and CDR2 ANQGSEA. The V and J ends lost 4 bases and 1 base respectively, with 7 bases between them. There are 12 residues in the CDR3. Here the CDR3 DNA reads TGCAGCGTTGCGCAGCTTAACTATGGCTACACCTTC. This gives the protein CSVAQLNYGYTF.

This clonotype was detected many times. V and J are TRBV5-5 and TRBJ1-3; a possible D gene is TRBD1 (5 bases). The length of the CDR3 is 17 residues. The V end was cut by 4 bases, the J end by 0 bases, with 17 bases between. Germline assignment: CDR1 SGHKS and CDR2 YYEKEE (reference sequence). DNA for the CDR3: TGTGCCAGCAGCCAAACCTCCGGGACGATCTCTGGAAACACCATATATTTT. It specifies CASSQTSGTISGNTIYF.

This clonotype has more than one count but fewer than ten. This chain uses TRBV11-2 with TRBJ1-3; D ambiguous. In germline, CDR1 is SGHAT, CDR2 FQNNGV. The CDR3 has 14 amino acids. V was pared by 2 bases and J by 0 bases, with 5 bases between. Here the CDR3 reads CASSLTDSGNTIYF. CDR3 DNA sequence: TGTGCCAGCAGCTTAACAGACTCTGGAAACACCATATATTTT.

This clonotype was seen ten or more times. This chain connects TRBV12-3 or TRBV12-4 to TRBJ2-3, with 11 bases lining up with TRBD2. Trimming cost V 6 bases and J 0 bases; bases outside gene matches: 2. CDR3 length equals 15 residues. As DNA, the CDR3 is TGTGCCAGCAGGCTAGCGGGAGGAAGCACAGATACGCAGTATTTT. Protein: CASRLAGGSTDTQYF.

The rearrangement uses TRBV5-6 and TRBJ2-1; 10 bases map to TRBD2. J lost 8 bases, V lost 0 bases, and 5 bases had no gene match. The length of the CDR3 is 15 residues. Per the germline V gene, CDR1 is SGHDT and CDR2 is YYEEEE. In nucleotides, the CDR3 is TGTGCCAGCAGCTTGGAGGCTAGCGGGAGTTATGAGCAGTTCTTC. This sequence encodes CASSLEASGSYEQFF. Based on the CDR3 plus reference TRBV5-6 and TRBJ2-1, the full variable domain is DAGVTQSPTHLIKTRGQQVTLRCSPKSGHDTVSWYQQALGQGPQFIFQYYEEEERQRGNFPDRFSGHQFPNYSSELNVNALLLGDSALYLCASSLEASGSYEQFFGPGTRLTVL.

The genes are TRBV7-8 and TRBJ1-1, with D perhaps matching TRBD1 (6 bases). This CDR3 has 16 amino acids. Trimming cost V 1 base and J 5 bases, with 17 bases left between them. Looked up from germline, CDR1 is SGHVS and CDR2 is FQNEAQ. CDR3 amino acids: CASSLGLRGHRTEAFF. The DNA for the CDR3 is TGTGCCAGCAGCTTAGGGCTCAGGGGACATAGGACTGAAGCTTTCTTT.